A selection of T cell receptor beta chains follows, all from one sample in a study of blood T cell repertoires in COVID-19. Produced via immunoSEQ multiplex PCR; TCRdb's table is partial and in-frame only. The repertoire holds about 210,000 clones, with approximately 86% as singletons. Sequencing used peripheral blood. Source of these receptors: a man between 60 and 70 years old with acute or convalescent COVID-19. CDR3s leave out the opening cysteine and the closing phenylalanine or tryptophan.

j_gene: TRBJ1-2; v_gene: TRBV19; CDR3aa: ASSDRGNYGYT
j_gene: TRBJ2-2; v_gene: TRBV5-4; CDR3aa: ASSLRPGTGELF
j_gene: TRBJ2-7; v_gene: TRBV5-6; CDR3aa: ASSAPGQGKHEQY
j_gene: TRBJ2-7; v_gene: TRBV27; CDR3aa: ASSLFPTGSSYEQY
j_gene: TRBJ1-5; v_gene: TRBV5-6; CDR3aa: ASSSYTFDIYNQPQH
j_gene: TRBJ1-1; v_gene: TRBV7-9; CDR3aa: ASSLAQGAEAF
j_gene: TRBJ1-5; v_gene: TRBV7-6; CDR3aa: ASSLADRVNQPQH
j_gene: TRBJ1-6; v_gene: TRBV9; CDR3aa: ASSVQGSNSPLH
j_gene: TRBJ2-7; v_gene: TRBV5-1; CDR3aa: ASSLGQGAYEQY
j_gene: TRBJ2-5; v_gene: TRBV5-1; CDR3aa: ASSRGTSGQETQY
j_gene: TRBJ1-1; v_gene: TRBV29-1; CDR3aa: SVLRDRLLNTEAF
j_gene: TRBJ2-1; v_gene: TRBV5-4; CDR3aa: ASILYSGGGVNEQF
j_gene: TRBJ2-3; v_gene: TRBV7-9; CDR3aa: ASSLGLAGGEHTQY
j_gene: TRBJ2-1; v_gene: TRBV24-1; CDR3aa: ATSDPTGNNEQF
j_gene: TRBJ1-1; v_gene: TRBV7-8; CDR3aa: ASHTVGVGKGTEAF
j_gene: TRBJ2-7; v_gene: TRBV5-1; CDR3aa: ASSVTDSYEQY
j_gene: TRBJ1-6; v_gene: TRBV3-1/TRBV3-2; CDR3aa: ASSHPRTESSYNSPLH
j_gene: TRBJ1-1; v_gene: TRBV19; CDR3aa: ASSTPRGRETEAF
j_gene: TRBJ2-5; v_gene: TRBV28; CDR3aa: ASSKNLWISDRDEETQY
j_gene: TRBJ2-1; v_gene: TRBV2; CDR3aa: ASSQTSGGYNEQF
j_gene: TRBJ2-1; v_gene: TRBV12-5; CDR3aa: ASGLVVRGGPYNEQF
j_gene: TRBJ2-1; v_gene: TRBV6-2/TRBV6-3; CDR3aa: ASSWTSGGYNEQF
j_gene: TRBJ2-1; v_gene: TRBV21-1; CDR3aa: ASSKDGSGGIGNEQF
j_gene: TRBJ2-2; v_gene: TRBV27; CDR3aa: ASSPRPGSGELF
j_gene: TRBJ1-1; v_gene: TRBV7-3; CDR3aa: ASSSGQNTEAF
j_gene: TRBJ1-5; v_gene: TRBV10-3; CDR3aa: AISSGTENNQPQH